The 3 T cell receptor beta chains listed next were all sequenced from one sample in a study of cytomegalovirus exposure and HLA in healthy donors. PCR employed 60 Vbeta and 13 Jbeta primers. Repertoires were generated with immunoSEQ multiplex PCR, while TCRdb's copy carries only in-frame clones and drops some. This table has some 200,000 clones, 79% appearing once. Sequencing input: PBMCs. Receptors were obtained from a girl aged 10 to 17 in good health and CMV-seropositive.

The rearrangement uses TRBV6-5 and TRBJ2-7; TRBD2 might be the D (6 bases). Germline CDR1 is MNHEY and CDR2 is SVGAGI. Trimming stripped 6 bases from V and 2 bases from J, with 11 bases between. The CDR3 has 13 amino acids. The DNA for the CDR3 is TGTGCCAGCAGCGGGACTCATACCTACGAGCAGTACTTC. This sequence encodes CASSGTHTYEQYF.

The genes are TRBV20-1 and TRBJ2-5, with D uncertain. The CDR3 spans 11 residues. V gave up 6 bases and J gave up 4 bases, with 9 bases separating them. The germline gives CDR1 DFQATT, CDR2 SNEGSKA (reference sequence). The CDR3 spells CSAKFGETQYF. In DNA, the CDR3 is TGCAGTGCCAAATTCGGAGAGACCCAGTACTTC.

The genes are TRBV7-9 and TRBJ2-7; weak D call: TRBD1 (6 bases). CDR1 SEHNR and CDR2 FQNEAQ come from the germline V gene (reference sequence). The CDR3 is 14 residues long. V lost 4 bases to trimming and J lost 4 bases, with 14 bases between them. CDR3 in amino acids: CASSSPGQDYEQYF. Here the CDR3 DNA reads TGTGCCAGCAGCTCACCGGGACAAGATTACGAGCAGTACTTC.